Listed below are T cell receptor beta chains from one sample, sequenced in a study of shared clonotypes between healthy human individuals. Sequencing was performed with immunoSEQ multiplex PCR; in TCRdb, only in-frame clones are kept and a portion is missing. The table includes 450,000 to 500,000 clones, approximately 84% detected once. The specimen was PBMCs. These receptors were taken from a woman between 40 and 50 years old in good health. Some clones in this sample may be carry-over from other donors' samples. The CDR3 runs from the conserved cysteine through the conserved F or W. A D gene is named only where the DNA matches it firmly. Size is stated for part of the rows, as once, few or many counts, or as a class when the clone is expanded.

>TRBV7-9|TRBD1|.|TRBJ2-2
TGTGCCAGCAGCACTAGAGGGCAGGGGGCGACCGGGGAGCTGTTTTTT
CASSTRGQGATGELFF
>TRBV7-9|.|.|TRBJ2-1
TGTGCCAGCAGCTCCATTAACAATGAGCAGTTCTTC
CASSSINNEQFF
>TRBV2|.|.|TRBJ1-5
TGTGCCAGCAGAGCTGCCGTTGGGTCGGTGCGAAAGCATTTT
CASRAAVGSVRKHF
>TRBV4-1|TRBD2|.|TRBJ2-5
TGCGCCAGCAGCCAAGGTCCGACTAGCGGGGCGGGCCCTAAAGAGACCCAGTACTTC
CASSQGPTSGAGPKETQYF
>TRBV27|TRBD2|.|TRBJ2-7
TGTGCCAGCACCCGAACTAGCGGGAGCTCCTACGAGCAGTACTTC
CASTRTSGSSYEQYF
>TRBV5-8|.|.|TRBJ2-1
TGTGCCAGCGGAGTCGCCTACAATGAGCAGTTCTTC
CASGVAYNEQFF
>TRBV5-6|.|.|TRBJ2-5
TGTGCCAGCAGCCTGACAGCAGCGGAGACCCAGTACTTC
CASSLTAAETQYF
>TRBV5-1|.|few|TRBJ2-5
TGCGCCAGCAGCTCCATCCCAGGGCAGGGCCTGGAGACCCAGTACTTC
CASSSIPGQGLETQYF
>TRBV2|.|few|TRBJ1-2
TGTGCCAGCAGTCCGGACCTTAACTATGGCTACACCTTC
CASSPDLNYGYTF
>TRBV9|TRBD1|.|TRBJ1-1
TGTGCCAGCAGCGTAGCACCGGGACAGGGGGCTCTGGGCACTGAAGCTTTCTTT
CASSVAPGQGALGTEAFF
>TRBV28|.|.|TRBJ2-5
TGTGCCAGCACCCTCCCCGGCGCGTCGGGGACCCAGTACTTC
CASTLPGASGTQYF
>TRBV19|.|once|TRBJ2-3
TGTGCCAGTAGTATTATGTCGGTGAGCACAGATACGCAGTATTTT
CASSIMSVSTDTQYF
>TRBV9|TRBD1|many|TRBJ1-5
TGTGCCAGCAGCTCCAAGAGGTACGGAGGGGGCCAGCCCCAGCATTTT
CASSSKRYGGGQPQHF
>TRBV28|.|.|TRBJ1-2
TGTGCCAGCAGTTTAGGACAGCCCTATGGCTACACCTTC
CASSLGQPYGYTF
>TRBV7-2|.|.|TRBJ2-5
TGTGCCAGCAGTTTTTCCGCGTTTGACCAAGAGACCCAGTACTTC
CASSFSAFDQETQYF
>TRBV18|TRBD1|.|TRBJ1-5
TGTGCCAGCTCACCAAGGGCAGGGGGCCCGTTTGATAGCAATCAGCCCCAGCATTTT
CASSPRAGGPFDSNQPQHF
>TRBV10-3|TRBD1|.|TRBJ1-4
TGTGCCATCAGGCCCCTGGGCAGGGGGCGATATAATGAAAAACTGTTTTTT
CAIRPLGRGRYNEKLFF
>TRBV27|.|.|TRBJ2-1
TGTGCCAGCAGTTTCCGGGCTACCTACAATGAGCAGTTCTTC
CASSFRATYNEQFF
>TRBV5-1|.|.|TRBJ1-1
TGCGCCAGCGGGGCGGGGCCGAACACTGAAGCTTTCTTT
CASGAGPNTEAFF
>TRBV27|.|.|TRBJ2-1
TGTGCCACAACGGCCCGTTCGGGACACTACAATGAGCAGTTCTTC
CATTARSGHYNEQFF
>TRBV7-9|.|many|TRBJ2-3
TGTGCCAGCAGCGAGGGTTTGGATACGCAGTATTTT
CASSEGLDTQYF
>TRBV2|TRBD2|.|TRBJ2-7
TGTGCCAGTGGGAGGACTAGCGGGGTATACGAGCAGTACTTC
CASGRTSGVYEQYF
>TRBV30|.|.|TRBJ1-3
TGTGCCTGGACGGGTCTCTCTGGAAACACCATATATTTT
CAWTGLSGNTIYF
>TRBV5-4|TRBD2|.|TRBJ2-1
TGTGCCAGCAGCCGACTAGCGGGAGGAGGAAATGAGCAGTTCTTC
CASSRLAGGGNEQFF
>TRBV30|.|.|TRBJ2-2
TGTGCCTGGAGGAGCGCAGTGGAGGATACCGGGGAGCTGTTTTTT
CAWRSAVEDTGELFF
>TRBV4-2|.|.|TRBJ2-4
TGTGCCAGCAGCCGAGGCGGCCGAGCAGAAAACATTCAGTACTTC
CASSRGGRAENIQYF
>TRBV10-2|TRBD2|.|TRBJ2-1
TGCGCCAGCAGTTCTAGCGGGAGGTCAGGGTTAAATGAGCAGTTCTTC
CASSSSGRSGLNEQFF
>TRBV28|.|.|TRBJ2-4
TGTGCCAGCAGGGCCGGGACGCTAGTAGCCAAAAACATTCAGTACTTC
CASRAGTLVAKNIQYF
>TRBV5-1|TRBD2|few|TRBJ2-5
TGCGCCAGCAGCTCCCTAGCGGGAGGGCTAGGGGAGACCCAGTACTTC
CASSSLAGGLGETQYF